This T cell receptor (beta chain) is from a study of early T cells in non-severe SARS-CoV-2 infection. This clonotype was detected ten times or more. Separate cDNA molecules each had unique molecular identifiers attached to them. TCRdb redid the calling of the 5' RACE reads with MiXCR, one entry per CDR3 protein. This table holds about 30,000 distinct CDR3 sequences, about 3.9% found once. CDR1 and CDR2 from the germline V gene are MNHNS and SASEGT. The V end lost 1 base, the J end lost 4 bases, and 10 bases lay between the germline ends. The CDR3 is 14 amino acids. This clonotype originated in an adult who was a healthcare worker with PCR-confirmed SARS-CoV-2 infection or an uninfected control (not recorded which). The genes are TRBV6-1 and TRBJ1-2; possibly TRBD1 for D (5 bases). Sequenced: whole blood. The CDR3: CASSEGPGTYGYTF. The CDR3 DNA is TGTGCCAGCAGTGAAGGGCCAGGGACCTATGGCTACACCTTC.